The text below deals with one TCR beta chain. No antigen is known for it. This CDR3 is built from 15 residues. V lost 5 bases and J lost 5, with 16 bases in between. Germline V gene sequence: CDR1 SGHVS, CDR2 FQNEAQ. cDNA specific to TCR beta was made from approximately 500 ng of total RNA, with a constant-region primer employed for priming. ARM-PCR was slightly modified, and three nested multiplex PCR rounds with it gave rise to the TCR beta libraries. The first two PCR rounds, around 10 cycles each, used TRBV1-TRBV30 forward primers and a C-beta reverse primer. TCRdb reprocessed the multiplex PCR reads via MiXCR and lists one record per CDR3 protein. The sample has 65,000 to 80,000 distinct CDR3 sequences, roughly three quarters seen once. Without any cell sorting, roughly 18-31 mg of bulk tissue yielded co-extracted RNA and DNA. The sample comes from a study of tumor-infiltrating lymphocytes in primary liver carcinoma. The study's findings and limits: It was in tumors, not blood, that the top-250-clone fraction was significantly higher (p = 0.039).

This sequence joins TRBV7-8 and TRBJ2-1, with D uncertain. Sequenced input: liver tumor tissue from sampling region 4. Noted subset: tumor region T4, right-lateral pole. The TCR originated in a man between 35 and 55 years old with primary liver carcinoma and hepatitis B virus infection. The CDR3 reads CASSITLVQNNEQFF. In DNA form, the CDR3 reads TGTGCCAGCAGCATAACCCTAGTGCAGAACAATGAGCAGTTCTTC.